This T cell receptor (beta chain) was documented in a study of cytomegalovirus exposure and HLA in healthy donors. Use of 60 Vbeta and 13 Jbeta primers characterized the PCR. Assay: immunoSEQ multiplex PCR; the TCRdb copy retains only in-frame clones and omits some. There are around 220,000 clones in the sample; 65% to 80% occur only once, and 0.2% to 0.25% lies in the top ten. For this clone: Its cognate antigen is unknown.

Regarding the study as a whole: According to an earlier analysis, most TCR beta V segments yielded productive rearrangements about 90% or about 30% of the time. In vitro, a few CMV-associated chains proved specific for CMV antigens. Clonal expansion was found to be greater in HLA-associated TCR beta chains than in equally common others in a later analysis.

The sequencing input was PBMCs. The receptor was isolated from a girl aged 2 to 9 in good health and CMV-seronegative.

CDR3 sequence (DNA): TGTGCCAGCTCACAGCTCCTAGACGAGCAGTACTTC. Protein: CASSQLLDEQYF. The rearrangement joins TRBV18 to TRBJ2-7; the D is unclear. CDR1 KGHSH and CDR2 LQKENI come from the germline V gene. Between the trimmed V and J ends, which lost 4 bases and 5 bases, there was a span of 9 bases. This CDR3 contains 12 residues.